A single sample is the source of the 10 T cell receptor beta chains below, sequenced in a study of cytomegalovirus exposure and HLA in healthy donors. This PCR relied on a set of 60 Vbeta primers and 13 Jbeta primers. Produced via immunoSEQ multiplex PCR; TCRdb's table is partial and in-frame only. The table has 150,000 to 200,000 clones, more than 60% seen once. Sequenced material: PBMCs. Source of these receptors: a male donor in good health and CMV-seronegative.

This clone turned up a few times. CDR3 DNA sequence: TGTGCCAGCAGCCCACCGGGACAGGGTTGGTACGAGCAGTACTTC. Its translation is CASSPPGQGWYEQYF. The chain employs TRBV28 and TRBJ2-7, with TRBD1 matching over 9 bases. Per the germline V gene, CDR1 is MDHEN and CDR2 is SYDVKM. The CDR3 loop spans 15 amino acids. Germline trimming cut 6 bases from V and 4 bases from J; bases unmatched to any gene: 10. Using reference TRBV28 and TRBJ2-7 for the parts outside the CDR3, the full variable domain is DVKVTQSSRYLVKRTGEKVFLECVQDMDHENMFWYRQDPGLGLRLIYFSYDVKMKEKGDIPEGYSVSREKKERFSLILESASTNQTSMYLCASSPPGQGWYEQYFGPGTRLTVT.

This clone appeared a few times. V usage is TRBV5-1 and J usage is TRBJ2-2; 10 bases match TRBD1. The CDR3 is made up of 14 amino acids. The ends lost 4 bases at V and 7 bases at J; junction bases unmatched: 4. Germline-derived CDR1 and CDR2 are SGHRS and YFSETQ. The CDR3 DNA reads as TGCGCCAGCAGCACCCGGACAGGGGGCGGGGAGCTGTTTTTT. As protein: CASSTRTGGGELFF.

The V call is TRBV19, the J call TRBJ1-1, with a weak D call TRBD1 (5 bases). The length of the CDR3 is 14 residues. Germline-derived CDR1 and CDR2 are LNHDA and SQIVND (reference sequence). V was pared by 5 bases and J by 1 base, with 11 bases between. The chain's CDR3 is CASSAQTGNTEAFF. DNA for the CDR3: TGTGCCAGTAGTGCCCAAACAGGGAACACTGAAGCTTTCTTT.

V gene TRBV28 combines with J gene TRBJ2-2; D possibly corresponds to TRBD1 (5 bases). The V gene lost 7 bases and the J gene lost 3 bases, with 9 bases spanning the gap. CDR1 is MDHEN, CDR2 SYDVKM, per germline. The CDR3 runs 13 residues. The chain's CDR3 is CASIRADTGELFF. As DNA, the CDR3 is TGTGCCAGCATCAGGGCCGACACCGGGGAGCTGTTTTTT.

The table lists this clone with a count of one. The CDR3 region has the DNA TGTGCCAGCAGCAAAGTTAAGGCGGTGAACACTGAAGCTTTCTTT. This gives the protein CASSKVKAVNTEAFF. The genes are TRBV21-1 and TRBJ1-1. TRBV21-1 is flagged as a pseudogene. This CDR3 region has 15 residues.

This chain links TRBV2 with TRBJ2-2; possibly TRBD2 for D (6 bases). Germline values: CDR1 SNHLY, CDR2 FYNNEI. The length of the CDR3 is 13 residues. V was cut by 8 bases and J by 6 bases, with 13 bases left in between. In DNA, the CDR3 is TGTGCCAGCGGGGGGATAGTCGCCGGGGAGCTGTTTTTT. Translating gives CASGGIVAGELFF.

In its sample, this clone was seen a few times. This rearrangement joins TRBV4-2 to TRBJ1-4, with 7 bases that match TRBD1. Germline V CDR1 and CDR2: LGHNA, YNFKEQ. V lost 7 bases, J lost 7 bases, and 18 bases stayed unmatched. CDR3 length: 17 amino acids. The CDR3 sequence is CASTIRGNRTAIEKLFF. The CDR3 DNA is TGTGCCAGCACGATCAGGGGGAATCGGACAGCTATTGAAAAACTGTTTTTT.

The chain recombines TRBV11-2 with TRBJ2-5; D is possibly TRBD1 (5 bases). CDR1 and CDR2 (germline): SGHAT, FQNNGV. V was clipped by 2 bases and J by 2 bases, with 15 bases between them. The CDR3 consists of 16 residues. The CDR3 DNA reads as TGTGCCAGCAGCTTAAGGCCAGGGAAGGAGCAAGAGACCCAGTACTTC. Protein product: CASSLRPGKEQETQYF.

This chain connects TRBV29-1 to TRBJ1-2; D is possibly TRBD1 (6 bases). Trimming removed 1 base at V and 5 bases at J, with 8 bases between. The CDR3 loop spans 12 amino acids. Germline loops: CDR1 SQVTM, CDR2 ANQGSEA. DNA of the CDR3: TGCAGCGTTGAAGGCCAGGGGTATGGCTACACCTTC. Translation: CSVEGQGYGYTF.

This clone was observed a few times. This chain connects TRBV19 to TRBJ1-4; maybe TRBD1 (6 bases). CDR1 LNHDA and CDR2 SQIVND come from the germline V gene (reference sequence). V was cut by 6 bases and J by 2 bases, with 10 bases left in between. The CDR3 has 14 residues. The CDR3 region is CASRPTGTNEKLFF. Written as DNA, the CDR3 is TGTGCCAGTAGGCCGACAGGCACTAATGAAAAACTGTTTTTT. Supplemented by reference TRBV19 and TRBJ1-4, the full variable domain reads DGGITQSPKYLFRKEGQNVTLSCEQNLNHDAMYWYRQDPGQGLRLIYYSQIVNDFQKGDIAEGYSVSREKKESFPLTVTSAQKNPTAFYLCASRPTGTNEKLFFGSGTQLSVL.